These T cell receptor beta chains were read from a single sample in a study of long-term antiretroviral therapy in people with HIV. Sequencing used immunoSEQ multiplex PCR; TCRdb keeps in-frame clones, though not all of them. The table records about 25,000 clones, about 81% of them present only once. This specimen was unsorted PBMCs, taken 2.9 years after starting antiretroviral therapy. The receptors here all came from a man in his fifties or sixties with HIV. Both conserved end residues are part of each CDR3. A D gene is named only where the DNA matches it firmly. Some rows have no size entry. The others give once, few or many, or a class for an expanded clone.

j_call,v_call,clone_size,d_call,cdr3_nt,cdr3_aa
TRBJ2-6,TRBV19,-,-,TGTGCCAGTAGCCTCGCTTCTGGGGCCAACGTCCTGACTTTC,CASSLASGANVLTF
TRBJ2-7,TRBV6-5,-,TRBD1,TGTGCCAGCAGCCCCGGACAGGGCGACGAGCAGTACTTC,CASSPGQGDEQYF
TRBJ1-5,TRBV4-3,-,-,TGCGCCAGCAGCCAAGGTAATAGCAATCAGCCCCAGCATTTT,CASSQGNSNQPQHF
TRBJ2-5,TRBV2,-,-,TGTGCCAGCAGTGAAGCCTTCGGGCGGGGCCTCCAAGAGACCCAGTACTTC,CASSEAFGRGLQETQYF
TRBJ2-7,TRBV7-8,-,-,TGTGCCAGCAGCTCTAAAATTCGTTTCGGGGTTTACGAGCAGTACTTC,CASSSKIRFGVYEQYF
TRBJ2-7,TRBV28,-,-,TGTGCCAGCGAGGGGTCCTACGAGCAGTACTTC,CASEGSYEQYF
TRBJ2-3,TRBV7-6,once,TRBD2,TGTGCCAGCAGCTCCGGACTAGCGGAGTCCACAGATACGCAGTATTTT,CASSSGLAESTDTQYF
TRBJ2-1,TRBV18,-,TRBD2,TGTGCCAGCTCACGCTGGCCTAGCGGGGGCGATGAGCAGTTCTTC,CASSRWPSGGDEQFF
TRBJ1-2,TRBV9,-,-,TGTGCCAGCAGCCCCTATGGGGGGACGGCAGGCGGTAATGGCTACACCTTC,CASSPYGGTAGGNGYTF
TRBJ2-6,TRBV5-1,-,-,TGCGCCAGCAGGGGCAGCGTCTCTGGGGCCAACGTCCTGACTTTC,CASRGSVSGANVLTF
TRBJ2-2,TRBV7-3,-,-,TGTGCCAGCAGCTTCCGCGGGACCGGGGAGCTGTTTTTT,CASSFRGTGELFF
TRBJ2-3,TRBV4-1,few,-,TGCGCCAGCAGTTCCGGGCCCACAGATACGCAGTATTTT,CASSSGPTDTQYF
TRBJ1-4,TRBV4-1,-,-,TGCGCCAGCAGCCAAGATCATGGTGGCGGGAGAGAAAAACTGTTTTTT,CASSQDHGGGREKLFF
TRBJ2-7,TRBV5-1,-,TRBD1,TGCGCCAGCAGCAGGACGGGGACAGGTCCCTCCGAGCAGTACTTC,CASSRTGTGPSEQYF
TRBJ2-7,TRBV27,-,TRBD1,TGTGCCAGCAGCCCCCAGACAGGGCATAACGAGCAGTACTTC,CASSPQTGHNEQYF
TRBJ2-1,TRBV7-9,-,-,TGTGCCAGCAGCCCCGGGGGTGCGGGGGCGTACAATGAGCAGTTCTTC,CASSPGGAGAYNEQFF
TRBJ2-7,TRBV10-2,-,-,TGCGCCAGCAGTGAGCCAAGGGGAGGCCGGTCCTACGAGCAGTACTTC,CASSEPRGGRSYEQYF
TRBJ2-5,TRBV30,-,-,TGTGCCGGCATCTCTCAGACCTCCCCAGAGACCCAGTACTTC,CAGISQTSPETQYF
TRBJ1-1,TRBV6-4,-,-,TGTGCCAGCAGTGACTCGTGGATTTTTGAGGACACTGAAGCTTTCTTT,CASSDSWIFEDTEAFF
TRBJ2-1,TRBV21-1,few,-,TGTGCCAGCAGCGTAGAAGGTGTGGGGGCGTTCAATGAGCAGTTCTTC,CASSVEGVGAFNEQFF
TRBJ2-1,TRBV28,once,TRBD2,TGTGCCAGCAGTCCGGGGGGGACCGAGAAGCAGTTCTTC,CASSPGGTEKQFF
TRBJ2-7,TRBV6-6,-,-,TGTGCCAGCAGTTACTCGACCGGCGGGGAGTACGAGCAGTACTTC,CASSYSTGGEYEQYF
TRBJ2-5,TRBV28,once,-,TGTGCCAGCAGCCCCATGCAAGAGACCCAGTACTTC,CASSPMQETQYF
TRBJ2-5,TRBV28,-,-,TGTGCCAGCAGTTTATGGTGGGAGACCCAGTACTTC,CASSLWWETQYF
TRBJ1-6,TRBV5-1,-,TRBD1,TGCGCCAGCAGTGCCGGGACAGGGAGCTCCTATAATTCACCCCTCCACTTT,CASSAGTGSSYNSPLHF
TRBJ2-1,TRBV2,-,TRBD2,TGTGCCAGCAGTGAATTGGCTAGCGGGGGCAGTTGGTACTACAATGAGCAGTTCTTC,CASSELASGGSWYYNEQFF
TRBJ2-3,TRBV20-1,-,-,TGCAGTGCTCCCCCTGGGGATACGCAGTATTTT,CSAPPGDTQYF
TRBJ1-5,TRBV7-8,-,-,TGTGCCAGCAGCTTACGGGTAGGGAGCAATCAGCCCCAGCATTTT,CASSLRVGSNQPQHF
TRBJ1-1,TRBV7-9,-,-,TGTGCCAGCAGCTTTCAGGGGAGAGCCGAAGCTTTCTTT,CASSFQGRAEAFF
TRBJ1-2,TRBV5-5,-,-,TGTGCCAGCAGCTTGGAAAGGGCCCCCTATGGCTACACCTTC,CASSLERAPYGYTF
TRBJ2-2,TRBV6-5,-,-,TGTGCCAGCAGACGAGGGACCGGGGAGCTGTTTTTT,CASRRGTGELFF
TRBJ1-2,TRBV29-1,-,-,TGCAGCGTTGATAGCTATGGCTACACCTTC,CSVDSYGYTF
TRBJ1-5,TRBV18,-,-,TGTGCCAGCTCACCATACATCAGGGACTTCAATCAGCCCCAGCATTTT,CASSPYIRDFNQPQHF
TRBJ1-4,TRBV18,-,-,TGTGCCAGCCGGACAGCGTTTAATGAAAAACTGTTTTTT,CASRTAFNEKLFF
TRBJ2-3,TRBV7-3,-,-,TGTGCCAGCAGCTTATTAGCAGCTAGCACAGATACGCAGTATTTT,CASSLLAASTDTQYF
TRBJ1-2,TRBV6-5,few,TRBD1,TGTGCCAGCACCGGACAGGGGGGAGGATATGGCTACACCTTC,CASTGQGGGYGYTF
TRBJ2-3,TRBV5-4,-,-,TGTGCCAGCAGTTGGGGGGCGGATACAGATACGCAGTATTTT,CASSWGADTDTQYF
TRBJ1-2,TRBV29-1,once,-,TGCAGCGTTGAAGACAGGTACTATGGCTACACCTTC,CSVEDRYYGYTF
TRBJ2-2,TRBV7-7,-,TRBD1,TGTGCTAGCAGCTTAGGGACAGGTGATTTATCCGGGGAGCTGTTTTTT,CASSLGTGDLSGELFF
TRBJ2-2,TRBV27,-,TRBD2,TGTGCCAGCAGTTTATCGATTAGCGGGGGGGCCTACGGGGAGCTGTTTTTT,CASSLSISGGAYGELFF
TRBJ1-3,TRBV15,-,-,TGTGCCACCATGGGCAGAGGGGTGGGAAACACCATATATTTT,CATMGRGVGNTIYF
TRBJ1-3,TRBV7-2,once,-,TGTGCCAGCAGCTTCACTAGCAGGAACACCATATATTTT,CASSFTSRNTIYF
TRBJ1-1,TRBV7-9,-,-,TGTGCCAGCAGCCCGACCGGGACTTCGAACACTGAAGCTTTCTTT,CASSPTGTSNTEAFF
TRBJ2-7,TRBV7-2,-,-,TGTGCCAGCAGCCCCCGACAGAAGATAACCTACGAGCAGTACTTC,CASSPRQKITYEQYF
TRBJ2-7,TRBV28,-,-,TGTGCCAGCAGTTTCCTATACTCCTACGAGCAGTACTTC,CASSFLYSYEQYF
TRBJ2-7,TRBV7-9,-,-,TGTGCCAGCAGCTTAGCTGCCGGCCACCCCTACGAGCAGTACTTC,CASSLAAGHPYEQYF
TRBJ1-6,TRBV28,-,-,TGTGCCAGCAGTTCTGGAACCAGCTCCTATAATTCACCCCTCCACTTT,CASSSGTSSYNSPLHF
TRBJ1-1,TRBV5-1,-,-,TGCGCCAGCAGCTGGGGGACGGATCTTATGAACACTGAAGCTTTCTTT,CASSWGTDLMNTEAFF
TRBJ2-7,TRBV11-2,once,-,TGTGCCAGCAGCTTAGCCCAAGGCAGACCGAACTCCTACGAGCAGTACTTC,CASSLAQGRPNSYEQYF
TRBJ1-5,TRBV28,few,-,TGTGCCAGCGGATGGTCCCTCAATCAGCCCCAGCATTTT,CASGWSLNQPQHF
TRBJ2-2,TRBV6-5,-,-,TGTGCCAGCAGTTACGAGCATTTGAACACCGGGGAGCTGTTTTTT,CASSYEHLNTGELFF
TRBJ2-3,TRBV7-9,-,-,TGTGCCAGCAGCCAAGTCCCCGGGGCAGATACGCAGTATTTT,CASSQVPGADTQYF
TRBJ2-1,TRBV29-1,few,-,TGCAGCGTTGATGAAGGGACCTCCTACAATGAGCAGTTCTTC,CSVDEGTSYNEQFF
TRBJ2-1,TRBV28,-,TRBD1,TGTGCCAGCAGCTGGGGACAGGGTTTTAAGCAGTTCTTC,CASSWGQGFKQFF
TRBJ2-2,TRBV5-1,-,TRBD1,TGCGCCAGCAGCTTAACTTGGACAGGGATATCCGGGGAGCTGTTTTTT,CASSLTWTGISGELFF
TRBJ2-1,TRBV11-2,-,-,TGTGCCAGCAGCCGGGGTGGGCCTCCCTACAATGAGCAGTTCTTC,CASSRGGPPYNEQFF
TRBJ1-5,TRBV7-2,once,TRBD1,TGTGCCAGCAGCTTAAACAGGGGTAACAATCAGCCCCAGCATTTT,CASSLNRGNNQPQHF